A selection of T cell receptor beta chains follows, all from one sample in a study of cytomegalovirus exposure and HLA in healthy donors. Sequenced by immunoSEQ multiplex PCR; TCRdb stores in-frame clones only, minus some. Of approximately 210,000 clones listed, 70% to 90% are singletons. Material: PBMCs. The origin of the receptors is a woman between 18 and 30 years old in good health and CMV-seronegative. The CDR3 runs from the conserved cysteine through the conserved F or W. A D gene is named only where the DNA matches it firmly. Clone size is given for some rows only: seen once, a few or many times, or a class if the clone is expanded.

d_call: .
clone_size: .
v_call: TRBV7-2
j_call: TRBJ2-5
cdr3_aa: CASSLRQSRTQYF
cdr3_nt: TGTGCCAGCAGCTTAAGACAGTCACGGACCCAGTACTTC

d_call: TRBD2
clone_size: .
v_call: TRBV7-6
j_call: TRBJ2-7
cdr3_aa: CASGLAGGREQYF
cdr3_nt: TGTGCCAGCGGCCTAGCGGGAGGAAGGGAGCAGTACTTC

d_call: .
clone_size: .
v_call: TRBV4-3
j_call: TRBJ1-5
cdr3_aa: CASSQMDTGEPQHF
cdr3_nt: TGCGCCAGCAGCCAAATGGACACAGGTGAGCCCCAGCATTTT

d_call: .
clone_size: .
v_call: TRBV14
j_call: TRBJ2-5
cdr3_aa: CASSQGAKETQYF
cdr3_nt: TGTGCCAGCAGCCAAGGGGCTAAAGAGACCCAGTACTTC

d_call: .
clone_size: .
v_call: TRBV7-8
j_call: TRBJ2-5
cdr3_aa: CASSLYSQGQETQYF
cdr3_nt: TGTGCCAGCAGCTTATACTCCCAGGGACAAGAGACCCAGTACTTC

d_call: TRBD2
clone_size: .
v_call: TRBV5-1
j_call: TRBJ2-5
cdr3_aa: CASRYGRGEETQYF
cdr3_nt: TGCGCCAGCAGATACGGACGGGGGGAAGAGACCCAGTACTTC

d_call: TRBD2
clone_size: .
v_call: TRBV6-1
j_call: TRBJ2-3
cdr3_aa: CASPPAGGLTDTQYF
cdr3_nt: TGTGCCAGCCCCCCGGCGGGAGGGCTCACAGATACGCAGTATTTT

d_call: TRBD1
clone_size: few
v_call: TRBV4-1
j_call: TRBJ2-5
cdr3_aa: CASSHRTGGWIQETQYF
cdr3_nt: TGCGCCAGCAGCCACCGGACAGGGGGCTGGATCCAAGAGACCCAGTACTTC

d_call: .
clone_size: .
v_call: TRBV10-2
j_call: TRBJ2-6
cdr3_aa: CASTGGEGASGANVLTF
cdr3_nt: TGCGCCAGCACGGGTGGAGAAGGGGCCTCTGGGGCCAACGTCCTGACTTTC

d_call: .
clone_size: .
v_call: TRBV7-9
j_call: TRBJ2-2
cdr3_aa: CASSLRESSNTGELFF
cdr3_nt: TGTGCCAGCAGCCTTAGGGAGAGTTCGAACACCGGGGAGCTGTTTTTT

d_call: .
clone_size: .
v_call: TRBV11-3
j_call: TRBJ2-1
cdr3_aa: CASSNYNEQFF
cdr3_nt: TGTGCCAGCTCCAACTACAATGAGCAGTTCTTC

d_call: .
clone_size: .
v_call: TRBV5-1
j_call: TRBJ2-3
cdr3_aa: CASSLDSGADTQYF
cdr3_nt: TGCGCCAGCAGCTTGGATAGCGGCGCAGATACGCAGTATTTT

d_call: .
clone_size: .
v_call: TRBV9
j_call: TRBJ2-3
cdr3_aa: CASSVHPADTQYF
cdr3_nt: TGTGCCAGCAGCGTACATCCGGCAGATACGCAGTATTTT

d_call: .
clone_size: .
v_call: TRBV6-1
j_call: TRBJ2-3
cdr3_aa: CASSERSRGTDTQYF
cdr3_nt: TGTGCCAGCAGTGAACGTTCTAGAGGCACAGATACGCAGTATTTT

d_call: TRBD1
clone_size: .
v_call: TRBV7-9
j_call: TRBJ1-3
cdr3_aa: CASSSLDREVGNTIYF
cdr3_nt: TGTGCCAGCAGCTCTCTTGACAGGGAGGTCGGAAACACCATATATTTT

d_call: .
clone_size: .
v_call: TRBV29-1
j_call: TRBJ1-4
cdr3_aa: CSVGGGTNEKLFF
cdr3_nt: TGCAGCGTTGGAGGGGGAACTAATGAAAAACTGTTTTTT

d_call: .
clone_size: once
v_call: TRBV21-1
j_call: TRBJ2-1
cdr3_aa: CASSKGLNEQFF
cdr3_nt: TGTGCCAGCAGCAAAGGGCTCAATGAGCAGTTCTTC

d_call: TRBD2
clone_size: .
v_call: TRBV4-2
j_call: TRBJ2-2
cdr3_aa: CASSHALAGGNTGELFF
cdr3_nt: TGTGCCAGCAGCCATGCCTTGGCGGGAGGGAACACCGGGGAGCTGTTTTTT

d_call: .
clone_size: once
v_call: TRBV30
j_call: TRBJ1-1
cdr3_aa: CARGGLQPNTEAFF
cdr3_nt: TGTGCCCGAGGGGGATTACAACCGAACACTGAAGCTTTCTTT

d_call: TRBD1
clone_size: .
v_call: TRBV4-1
j_call: TRBJ2-7
cdr3_aa: CASSQGDRGFYEQYF
cdr3_nt: TGCGCCAGCAGCCAAGGGGACAGGGGGTTCTACGAGCAGTACTTC

d_call: TRBD1
clone_size: .
v_call: TRBV30
j_call: TRBJ1-4
cdr3_aa: CAWSAGGPNEKLFF
cdr3_nt: TGTGCCTGGAGTGCAGGGGGACCTAATGAAAAACTGTTTTTT

d_call: .
clone_size: .
v_call: TRBV11-2
j_call: TRBJ1-3
cdr3_aa: CASSSTRGGNTIYF
cdr3_nt: TGTGCCAGCAGCTCCACCCGGGGTGGAAACACCATATATTTT

d_call: .
clone_size: .
v_call: TRBV5-5
j_call: TRBJ1-1
cdr3_aa: CASSFSRRGASTEAFF
cdr3_nt: TGTGCCAGCAGCTTTTCCCGCCGGGGGGCAAGTACTGAAGCTTTCTTT

d_call: .
clone_size: .
v_call: TRBV27
j_call: TRBJ2-7
cdr3_aa: CASSWAGMSYEQYF
cdr3_nt: TGTGCCAGCAGTTGGGCCGGGATGAGCTACGAGCAGTACTTC

d_call: TRBD2
clone_size: .
v_call: TRBV29-1
j_call: TRBJ2-7
cdr3_aa: CSAAPRAGGHEQYF
cdr3_nt: TGCAGCGCGGCCCCGAGAGCGGGAGGGCACGAGCAGTACTTC

d_call: TRBD1
clone_size: .
v_call: TRBV27
j_call: TRBJ2-7
cdr3_aa: CASSHMTGLILYEQYF
cdr3_nt: TGTGCCAGCAGTCATATGACAGGGCTCATCCTCTACGAGCAGTACTTC

d_call: TRBD1
clone_size: .
v_call: TRBV30
j_call: TRBJ2-7
cdr3_aa: CAWRNRGAIEQYF
cdr3_nt: TGTGCCTGGAGGAACAGGGGAGCTATCGAGCAGTACTTC

d_call: .
clone_size: .
v_call: TRBV7-2
j_call: TRBJ1-1
cdr3_aa: CASSLGQAREAFF
cdr3_nt: TGTGCCAGCAGCTTAGGACAGGCTCGTGAAGCTTTCTTT

d_call: TRBD2
clone_size: .
v_call: TRBV6-4
j_call: TRBJ2-3
cdr3_aa: CASSPGLAARDTQYF
cdr3_nt: TGTGCCAGCAGCCCGGGACTAGCGGCCAGGGATACGCAGTATTTT

d_call: TRBD1
clone_size: .
v_call: TRBV6-5
j_call: TRBJ2-7
cdr3_aa: CASSYPGTGRDEQYF
cdr3_nt: TGTGCCAGCAGTTACCCAGGGACAGGGAGGGACGAGCAGTACTTC

d_call: .
clone_size: .
v_call: TRBV28
j_call: TRBJ2-7
cdr3_aa: CASSLTTETFSYEQYF
cdr3_nt: TGTGCCAGCAGTTTGACGACAGAAACCTTCTCCTACGAGCAGTACTTC

d_call: .
clone_size: .
v_call: TRBV9
j_call: TRBJ1-3
cdr3_aa: CASSLGRGGNTIYF
cdr3_nt: TGTGCCAGCAGCCTCGGGCGGGGTGGAAACACCATATATTTT

d_call: .
clone_size: .
v_call: TRBV5-1
j_call: TRBJ2-5
cdr3_aa: CASSLRTQETQYF
cdr3_nt: TGCGCCAGCAGCTTACGGACACAAGAGACCCAGTACTTC

d_call: .
clone_size: .
v_call: TRBV28
j_call: TRBJ2-5
cdr3_aa: CASSSPETQYF
cdr3_nt: TGTGCCAGCAGTTCCCCGGAGACCCAGTACTTC

d_call: .
clone_size: .
v_call: TRBV5-1
j_call: TRBJ2-7
cdr3_aa: CASSLGAYEQYF
cdr3_nt: TGCGCCAGCAGCTTAGGGGCCTACGAGCAGTACTTC

d_call: .
clone_size: .
v_call: TRBV9
j_call: TRBJ2-2
cdr3_aa: CASSGAAGTRMNTGELFF
cdr3_nt: TGTGCCAGCAGCGGCGCCGCCGGGACACGGATGAACACCGGGGAGCTGTTTTTT

d_call: TRBD1
clone_size: .
v_call: TRBV6-6
j_call: TRBJ1-4
cdr3_aa: CASSYSRQGNEKLFF
cdr3_nt: TGTGCCAGCAGTTACTCGAGACAGGGCAATGAAAAACTGTTTTTT

d_call: .
clone_size: .
v_call: TRBV30
j_call: TRBJ2-1
cdr3_aa: CAWSVDGSPYNEQFF
cdr3_nt: TGTGCCTGGAGTGTTGACGGGAGCCCCTACAATGAGCAGTTCTTC

d_call: TRBD1
clone_size: .
v_call: TRBV29-1
j_call: TRBJ1-2
cdr3_aa: CSVLGTARNYGYTF
cdr3_nt: TGCAGCGTCCTTGGGACAGCCCGAAACTATGGCTACACCTTC

d_call: .
clone_size: .
v_call: TRBV5-1
j_call: TRBJ1-4
cdr3_aa: CASSSSRFTNEKLFF
cdr3_nt: TGCGCCAGCAGCTCTTCCAGGTTCACTAATGAAAAACTGTTTTTT

d_call: TRBD1
clone_size: .
v_call: TRBV5-1
j_call: TRBJ1-4
cdr3_aa: CASSRGTGVNEKLFF
cdr3_nt: TGCGCCAGCAGCCGGGGGACAGGGGTGAATGAAAAACTGTTTTTT

d_call: TRBD2
clone_size: .
v_call: TRBV19
j_call: TRBJ2-1
cdr3_aa: CASRTSGSGKGEQFF
cdr3_nt: TGTGCCAGTAGAACTAGCGGGAGCGGAAAGGGGGAGCAGTTCTTC

d_call: TRBD1
clone_size: .
v_call: TRBV5-6
j_call: TRBJ1-6
cdr3_aa: CASSPLRTGGYNSPLHF
cdr3_nt: TGTGCCAGCAGCCCTCTTAGGACAGGGGGTTATAATTCACCCCTCCACTTT

d_call: TRBD2
clone_size: .
v_call: TRBV9
j_call: TRBJ2-1
cdr3_aa: CASSVVGLAGRGDEQFF
cdr3_nt: TGTGCCAGCAGCGTAGTGGGGCTAGCGGGGCGAGGCGATGAGCAGTTCTTC

d_call: TRBD2
clone_size: .
v_call: TRBV5-1
j_call: TRBJ2-1
cdr3_aa: CASSPGTSGGHEQFF
cdr3_nt: TGCGCCAGCAGCCCGGGGACTAGCGGGGGCCATGAGCAGTTCTTC

d_call: TRBD2
clone_size: .
v_call: TRBV7-2
j_call: TRBJ2-3
cdr3_aa: CASSLMASGGASGDTQYF
cdr3_nt: TGTGCCAGCAGCTTAATGGCTAGCGGGGGTGCTTCGGGAGATACGCAGTATTTT

d_call: .
clone_size: once
v_call: TRBV9
j_call: TRBJ1-2
cdr3_aa: CASSVQGDYGYTF
cdr3_nt: TGTGCCAGCAGCGTACAGGGTGACTATGGCTACACCTTC

d_call: TRBD1
clone_size: .
v_call: TRBV25-1
j_call: TRBJ2-3
cdr3_aa: CASSDLGTGTDTQYF
cdr3_nt: TGTGCCAGCAGTGACCTCGGGACAGGAACAGATACGCAGTATTTT